One and the same sample provided the 18 T cell receptor beta chains below, sequenced in a study of cytotoxic CD8 clonotypes in ibrutinib-treated CLL. Method: immunoSEQ multiplex PCR; TCRdb's copy keeps in-frame clones and lacks some. The table has about 32,000 clones, about 70% seen once. The sample was PBMCs, taken at disease progression, from a patient treated with ibrutinib. The source is a human donor with chronic lymphocytic leukemia.

The chain carries TRBV14 and TRBJ2-3, with TRBD1 identical over 8 bases. The germline CDR1 and CDR2 sequences are SGHDN and FVKESK. Trimming removed 6 bases from V and 4 bases from J; junction bases left unmatched: 9. This CDR3 spans 15 amino acids. The CDR3 reads CASRSGTGFSDTQYF. In DNA form, the CDR3 reads TGTGCCAGCAGGTCCGGGACAGGCTTTTCAGATACGCAGTATTTT.

The chain recombines TRBV5-6 with TRBJ2-7; D remains ambiguous. The CDR3 has 14 residues. Germline CDR1 reads SGHDT; CDR2 reads YYEEEE. V was pared by 0 bases and J by 2 bases, with 9 bases between. CDR3 sequence reads: CASSLAGPAYEQYF. The CDR3 DNA follows: TGTGCCAGCAGCTTGGCTGGGCCAGCCTACGAGCAGTACTTC.

The chain employs TRBV6-5 and TRBJ1-1; D is undetermined. The germline V and J ends were trimmed by 2 bases and 5 bases, with 12 bases remaining between them. Germline V gene lookup returns CDR1 MNHEY and CDR2 SVGAGI. The CDR3 sequence is 14 residues long. The CDR3 nucleotides are TGTGCCAGCAGTTACATGAGCATGGGGACTGAAGCTTTCTTT. It translates to CASSYMSMGTEAFF.

A single count supports this clone. A read error may produce the germline difference seen at one junction end. The genes are TRBV5-1 and TRBJ2-7; TRBD2 matches at 8 bases. Germline-derived CDR1 and CDR2 are SGHRS and YFSETQ. The CDR3 has 12 amino acids. The CDR3 DNA sequence: TGTGCCAGCAGCAGGACTAGCCACCTCCAGTACTTC. It is translated as CASSRTSHLQYF.

The chain has TRBV2 and TRBJ2-6; tentatively, D is TRBD1 (6 bases). The length of the CDR3 is 16 residues. Trimming stripped 3 bases from V and 2 bases from J, with 11 bases between. CDR1 and CDR2 (germline): SNHLY, FYNNEI. The CDR3 sequence is CASSDPTGPGANVLTF. For the CDR3, the DNA is TGTGCCAGCAGTGACCCCACAGGGCCTGGGGCCAACGTCCTGACTTTC.

The chain has TRBV18 and TRBJ2-3, with TRBD1 matching over 10 bases. This CDR3 contains 16 residues. CDR1 and CDR2 from the germline V gene are KGHSH and LQKENI. After removal of 4 bases from V and 0 bases from J, the junction contained 4 bases not matched to a gene. The CDR3 sequence is CASSRRTGGSTDTQYF. Written as DNA, the CDR3 is TGTGCCAGCTCACGAAGGACAGGGGGTAGCACAGATACGCAGTATTTT.

This chain uses TRBV2 with TRBJ1-4; D is ambiguous. CDR3 size: 13 residues. From germline, CDR1 is SNHLY and CDR2 FYNNEI. Trimming took 1 base from V and 10 from J, leaving 10 bases between them. CDR3 nucleotides: TGTGCCAGCAGTGAAGTTTACCCGGGAAAACTGTTTTTT. Protein sequence: CASSEVYPGKLFF.

This chain connects TRBV7-8 to TRBJ2-2; 10 bases are a match to TRBD1. V was pared by 7 bases and J by 4 bases, with 6 bases of the junction left unmatched. Germline V lookup: CDR1 SGHVS, CDR2 FQNEAQ. The CDR3 is 15 residues long. The CDR3 region is CASTLRTGGTGELFF. In DNA form, the CDR3 reads TGTGCCAGCACCTTGAGGACAGGGGGCACCGGGGAGCTGTTTTTT.

The rearrangement links TRBV5-1 to TRBJ1-1; D perhaps matches TRBD1 (5 bases). Between the trimmed V and J ends, which lost 1 base and 1 base, there was a span of 5 bases. Germline V gives CDR1 SGHRS, CDR2 YFSETQ. CDR3 length equals 13 residues. The CDR3 region has the DNA TGCGCCAGCAGCTTGACAGGGAACACTGAAGCTTTCTTT. Amino acids: CASSLTGNTEAFF.

The chain employs TRBV10-3 and TRBJ1-5, with TRBD1 matching 11 bases. V lost 6 bases, J lost 1 base, and 5 bases stayed unmatched. The germline V gene encodes CDR1 ENHRY and CDR2 SYGVKD. The CDR3 has 16 amino acids. CDR3 coding DNA: TGTGCCATCAGCCCCGGGGACAGGGGGAGCAATCAGCCCCAGCATTTT. It encodes CAISPGDRGSNQPQHF.

V usage is TRBV6-1 and J usage is TRBJ1-2, with a tentative D call TRBD1 (5 bases). Trimming removed 1 base from V and 7 bases from J, with 10 bases in between. There are 13 residues in the CDR3. Per the germline V gene, CDR1 is MNHNS and CDR2 is SASEGT. DNA for the CDR3: TGTGCCAGCAGTGAAGAACAGGTGCGTGGCTACACCTTC. Its translation is CASSEEQVRGYTF.

The chain joins TRBV12-2 to TRBJ2-1; the table's D call, TRBD2, has no DNA check behind it. TRBV12-2 is annotated as a pseudogene. This CDR3 region has 15 residues. The DNA of the CDR3 is TGTGCCAGCAGCCGAAGCGGGACTCCCTACAATGAGCAGTTCTTC. Amino acid sequence: CASSRSGTPYNEQFF.

The chain couples TRBV9 to TRBJ2-7; D gene uncertain. This CDR3 comprises 14 residues. Trimming left V 2 bases short and J 2 bases short, with 11 bases between. From germline, CDR1 is SGDLS and CDR2 YYNGEE. The CDR3 spells CASSVSPVTYEQYF. The CDR3 nucleotides read TGTGCCAGCAGCGTTAGCCCGGTAACCTACGAGCAGTACTTC. Full variable domain (outside the CDR3, taken from reference TRBV9 and TRBJ2-7): DSGVTQTPKHLITATGQRVTLRCSPRSGDLSVYWYQQSLDQGLQFLIQYYNGEERAKGNILERFSAQQFPDLHSELNLSSLELGDSALYFCASSVSPVTYEQYFGPGTRLTVT.

CDR3 amino acids: CASSLRRGPYEQYF. The CDR3 bases are TGTGCCAGTAGTCTACGGAGGGGGCCCTACGAGCAGTACTTC. The gene calls are TRBV19 and TRBJ2-7; D is possibly TRBD1 (7 bases). V lost 5 bases, J lost 2 bases, and 13 bases lay in between. Germline V gives CDR1 LNHDA, CDR2 SQIVND (reference sequence). CDR3 length equals 14 residues.

This clone came up many times. The chain links TRBV15 to TRBJ2-5, with D possibly matching TRBD2 (6 bases). CDR1 LNHNV and CDR2 YYDKDF come from the germline V gene (reference sequence). The germline V and J ends were trimmed by 4 bases and 2 bases, with 11 bases remaining between them. This CDR3 region has 14 residues. CDR3 DNA sequence: TGTGCCACCAGCACGGGACTGGAACAAGAGACCCAGTACTTC. It translates to CATSTGLEQETQYF. The full variable domain, rest sourced from reference TRBV15 and TRBJ2-5, is DAMVIQNPRYQVTQFGKPVTLSCSQTLNHNVMYWYQQKSSQAPKLLFHYYDKDFNNEADTPDNFQSRRPNTSFCFLDIRSPGLGDTAMYLCATSTGLEQETQYFGPGTRLLVL.

J is TRBJ1-1 and V is TRBV27; unclear D gene. The CDR3 has 14 residues. Between the trimmed V and J ends, which lost 8 bases and 6 bases, there was a span of 19 bases. Germline CDR1 MNHEY, CDR2 SMNVEV (reference sequence). Written as DNA, the CDR3 is TGTGCCAGCGTAAAGGATGGGGTGAGATCTGAAGCTTTCTTT. Protein: CASVKDGVRSEAFF.

V is TRBV5-1 and J is TRBJ1-1; TRBD1 agrees at 7 bases. Germline V CDR1 and CDR2: SGHRS, YFSETQ. The CDR3 is 13 amino acids. With V trimmed by 3 bases and J by 2 bases, 1 base remained unmatched. CDR3 DNA sequence: TGCGCCAGCAGCTACAGGGGCAACACTGAAGCTTTCTTT. This sequence encodes CASSYRGNTEAFF.

The chain links TRBV28 to TRBJ2-5; 13 bases line up with TRBD2. Unmatched junction bases numbered 3, after V lost 6 bases and J lost 2 bases. The CDR3 consists of 15 residues. In germline, CDR1 is MDHEN, CDR2 SYDVKM. The CDR3 loop is CASRRLAGGQETQYF. The CDR3 region has the DNA TGTGCCAGCAGGCGACTAGCGGGGGGACAAGAGACCCAGTACTTC.